The 19 T cell receptor beta chains presented below share a single source sample, sequenced in a study of CD8 T cells in ankylosing spondylitis. TCRdb re-analysed the 5' RACE reads in MiXCR, keeping a single row per CDR3 protein. The sample carries approximately 340,000 distinct CDR3 sequences, about 15% recorded once. Sequencing used blood, either unsorted or a sorted T cell fraction (not recorded which). Source of these receptors: a male donor with ankylosing spondylitis or in good health (not recorded which).

This clonotype was seen more than once but under ten times. V gene TRBV6-6 combines with J gene TRBJ2-1; no reliable D call. Trimming took 2 bases from V and 6 from J, leaving 5 bases between them. The germline V gene encodes CDR1 MNHNY and CDR2 SVGAGI (reference sequence). The CDR3 is made up of 12 amino acids. The CDR3 nucleotides read TGTGCCAGCAGTTACGGCTTCAATGAGCAGTTCTTC. Its protein product is CASSYGFNEQFF.

This clonotype was seen repeatedly, ten times or more. The CDR3 loop is CAWNTWDSNTGELFF. The CDR3 DNA reads TGTGCCTGGAATACGTGGGATTCGAACACCGGGGAGCTGTTTTTT. J is TRBJ2-2 and V is TRBV30; D remains ambiguous. V was cut by 4 bases and J by 0 bases, with 12 bases left in between. The germline gives CDR1 GTSNPN, CDR2 SVGIG (reference sequence). The CDR3 contains 15 residues.

The rearrangement joins TRBV3-1 to TRBJ2-7; TRBD2 might be the D (5 bases). The CDR3 covers 12 residues. Trimming cost V 3 bases and J 6 bases, with 9 bases left between them. Germline values: CDR1 LGHDT, CDR2 YNNKEL (reference sequence). The CDR3 loop reads CASSHRGIEQYF. CDR3 nucleotides: TGTGCCAGCAGCCACCGAGGGATCGAGCAGTACTTC.

The chain uses TRBV4-2 and TRBJ2-3; D possibly corresponds to TRBD1 (7 bases). The CDR3 has 17 amino acids. Trimming cost V 3 bases and J 4 bases, with 20 bases left between them. Germline V lookup: CDR1 LGHNA, CDR2 YNFKEQ. The CDR3 nucleotides are TGTGCCAGCAGCCAGGGGGCCCAGGGGGGAAATCCAGATACGCAGTATTTT. Encoded protein: CASSQGAQGGNPDTQYF.

This clonotype turned up a few times. The CDR3 region has the DNA TGTGCCAGCAGCTTTCGCGGGCTCCTGAAAGGGGGCACCGGGGAGCTGTTTTTT. It encodes CASSFRGLLKGGTGELFF. The chain links TRBV11-2 to TRBJ2-2, with D perhaps matching TRBD1 (6 bases). The V and J ends lost 3 bases and 4 bases respectively, with 21 bases between them. The CDR3 has 18 residues. Germline V gene sequence: CDR1 SGHAT, CDR2 FQNNGV. Full variable domain (remainder filled in from reference TRBV11-2 and TRBJ2-2): EAGVAQSPRYKIIEKRQSVAFWCNPISGHATLYWYQQILGQGPKLLIQFQNNGVVDDSQLPKDRFSAERLKGVDSTLKIQPAKLEDSAVYLCASSFRGLLKGGTGELFFGEGSRLTVL.

Many counts were recorded for this clonotype. The V and J genes are TRBV5-1 and TRBJ2-5, with TRBD1 identical over 7 bases. In germline, CDR1 is SGHRS, CDR2 YFSETQ. The CDR3 covers 18 residues. V shed 2 bases and J 2 bases; nucleotides not matched to a gene: 15. CDR3 sequence: CASSFPPQGSGLQETQYF. The CDR3 coding sequence is TGCGCCAGCAGCTTCCCTCCACAGGGGAGTGGTCTACAAGAGACCCAGTACTTC.

This clonotype was found many times. The chain joins TRBV12-3 or TRBV12-4 to TRBJ2-2; D is perhaps TRBD2 (6 bases). The CDR3 length is 15 residues. Trimming left V 5 bases short and J 1 base short, with 11 bases between. CDR3 sequence (DNA): TGTGCCAGCAGTCCTCTAGCGCTGAACACCGGGGAGCTGTTTTTT. It encodes CASSPLALNTGELFF.

This clonotype occurred many times. This chain joins TRBV20-1 and TRBJ2-2, with D possibly being TRBD2 (6 bases). Germline lookup yields CDR1 DFQATT and CDR2 SNEGSKA (reference sequence). Trimming stripped 4 bases from V and 7 bases from J, with 19 bases between. The CDR3 has 15 residues. Written as DNA, the CDR3 is TGCAGTGCTAACCCCTCGGGAGCTAGCTTCGGGGAGCTGTTTTTT. Protein sequence: CSANPSGASFGELFF.

J is TRBJ2-1 and V is TRBV5-1, with D possibly TRBD2 on 5 matching bases. The germline V gene encodes CDR1 SGHRS and CDR2 YFSETQ. CDR3 length equals 15 residues. V lost 3 bases to trimming and J lost 7 bases, with 17 bases between them. CDR3 sequence: CASSSLDSTVNEQFF. CDR3 coding DNA: TGCGCCAGCAGCTCCCTGGACTCCACGGTGAATGAGCAGTTCTTC.

The V call is TRBV5-5, the J call TRBJ2-3; D not certain. Per the germline V gene, CDR1 is SGHKS and CDR2 is YYEKEE (reference sequence). V shed 0 bases and J shed 2 bases, with 10 bases lying between them. The CDR3 length is 15 residues. The CDR3 reads CASSLARPYTDTQYF. The CDR3 DNA reads as TGTGCCAGCAGCTTGGCCCGGCCCTACACAGATACGCAGTATTTT. Full variable domain (outside the CDR3, taken from reference TRBV5-5 and TRBJ2-3): DAGVTQSPTHLIKTRGQQVTLRCSPISGHKSVSWYQQVLGQGPQFIFQYYEKEERGRGNFPDRFSARQFPNYSSELNVNALLLGDSALYLCASSLARPYTDTQYFGPGTRLTVL.

The genes are TRBV10-3 and TRBJ2-6; D unclear. Trimming left V 0 bases short and J 15 bases short, with 6 bases between. Germline CDR1 reads ENHRY; CDR2 reads SYGVKD. The CDR3 has 11 amino acids. The CDR3 sequence: CAISESTTLTF. DNA of the CDR3: TGTGCCATCAGTGAGTCTACGACCCTGACTTTC.

This clonotype was observed a few times. CDR3 nucleotide sequence: TGTGCCAGCACTCAGACCAGCAATCAGCCCCAGCATTTT. It translates to CASTQTSNQPQHF. This rearrangement joins TRBV12-3 or TRBV12-4 to TRBJ1-5, with D hard to call. Trimming took 7 bases from V and 1 from J, leaving 8 bases between them. This CDR3 has 13 residues.

This clonotype was counted once. Given a much more abundant clone one base away, this may be a read error. This sequence joins TRBV12-3 or TRBV12-4 and TRBJ1-5; possibly TRBD1 for D (5 bases). V lost 3 bases, J lost 9 bases, and 15 bases lay in between. CDR3 size: 14 residues. CDR3 nucleotide sequence: TGTGCCAGCAGTTTGATGGGGGAGGGTCGGCCCCAGCATTTT. It yields the protein CASSLMGEGRPQHF.

This clonotype was seen more than once but under ten times. The chain employs TRBV4-1 and TRBJ1-1; D gene unclear. V was cut by 0 bases and J by 5 bases, with 7 bases left in between. CDR3 length equals 13 residues. Germline loops: CDR1 MGHRA, CDR2 YSYEKL. The CDR3 sequence is CASSQDMRTEAFF. The CDR3 DNA reads as TGCGCCAGCAGCCAAGATATGAGGACTGAAGCTTTCTTT.

The chain links TRBV3-1 to TRBJ1-1, with D unresolved. Per the germline V gene, CDR1 is LGHDT and CDR2 is YNNKEL (reference sequence). This CDR3 is built from 12 residues. The V end lost 2 bases, the J end lost 5 bases, and 6 bases lay between the germline ends. The CDR3 bases are TGTGCCAGCAGCCAATACGGGACTGAAGCTTTCTTT. Protein sequence: CASSQYGTEAFF.

This clonotype has a handful of counts. The rearrangement joins TRBV11-1 to TRBJ2-3; D is uncertain. The V gene lost 5 bases and the J gene lost 4 bases, with 16 bases spanning the gap. Germline CDR1 reads SGHAT; CDR2 reads FQDESV (reference sequence). CDR3 size: 15 residues. The CDR3 protein is CASSRGRSGADTQYF. In DNA form, the CDR3 reads TGTGCCAGCAGCCGAGGCAGGAGTGGTGCAGATACGCAGTATTTT.

This clonotype was observed at least ten times. The gene calls are TRBV3-1 and TRBJ1-5; TRBD1 matches 7 bases. This CDR3 has 14 residues. Germline assignment: CDR1 LGHDT and CDR2 YNNKEL (reference sequence). V was pared by 1 base and J by 7 bases, with 4 bases of the junction left unmatched. The CDR3 nucleotides are TGTGCCAGCAGCCAAGGACAGGGTTTGCAGCCCCAGCATTTT. This sequence encodes CASSQGQGLQPQHF.

There are a few counts of this clonotype. The J gene is TRBJ1-2, the V gene TRBV28, with unresolved D. The germline V and J ends were trimmed by 6 bases and 1 base, with 21 bases remaining between them. The CDR3 runs to 17 residues. Germline lookup yields CDR1 MDHEN and CDR2 SYDVKM. CDR3 amino acids: CASSPVQPDIFNYGYTF. CDR3 DNA: TGTGCCAGCAGCCCCGTCCAGCCAGACATTTTTAACTATGGCTACACCTTC.

This clonotype was counted at least ten times. V usage is TRBV5-1 and J usage is TRBJ1-2; D unclear. CDR1 SGHRS and CDR2 YFSETQ come from the germline V gene. V gave up 4 bases and J gave up 7 bases, with 17 bases separating them. This CDR3 has 14 amino acids. The CDR3 spells CASSRGPVDGGYTF. The CDR3 DNA reads TGCGCCAGCAGCCGAGGACCTGTTGATGGTGGCTACACCTTC. The whole variable domain, remainder taken from reference TRBV5-1 and TRBJ1-2, is KAGVTQTPRYLIKTRGQQVTLSCSPISGHRSVSWYQQTPGQGLQFLFEYFSETQRNKGNFPGRFSGRQFSNSRSEMNVSTLELGDSALYLCASSRGPVDGGYTFGSGTRLTVV.